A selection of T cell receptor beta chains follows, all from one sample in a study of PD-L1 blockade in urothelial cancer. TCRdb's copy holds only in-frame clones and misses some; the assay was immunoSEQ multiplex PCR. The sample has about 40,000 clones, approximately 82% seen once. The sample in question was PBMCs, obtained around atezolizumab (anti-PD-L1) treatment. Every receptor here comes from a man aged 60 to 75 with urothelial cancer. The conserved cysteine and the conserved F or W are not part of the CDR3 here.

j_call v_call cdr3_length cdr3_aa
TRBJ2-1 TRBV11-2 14 ASSFIGTSVYNEQF
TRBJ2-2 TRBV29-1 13 SVDWAGGKTGELF
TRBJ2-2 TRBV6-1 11 ASDQGFTGELF
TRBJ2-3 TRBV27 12 ASTRQGMVDTQY
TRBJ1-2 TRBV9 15 ASSVLPGQLANYGYT
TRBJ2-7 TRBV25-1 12 ASSAPGGSYEQY
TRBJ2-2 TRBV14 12 ASSQEQGFGELF
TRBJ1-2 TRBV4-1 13 ASSQGQGLAYGYT
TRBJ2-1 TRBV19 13 ASSIMREAYNEQF
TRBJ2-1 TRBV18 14 ASSQRERGKNNEQF